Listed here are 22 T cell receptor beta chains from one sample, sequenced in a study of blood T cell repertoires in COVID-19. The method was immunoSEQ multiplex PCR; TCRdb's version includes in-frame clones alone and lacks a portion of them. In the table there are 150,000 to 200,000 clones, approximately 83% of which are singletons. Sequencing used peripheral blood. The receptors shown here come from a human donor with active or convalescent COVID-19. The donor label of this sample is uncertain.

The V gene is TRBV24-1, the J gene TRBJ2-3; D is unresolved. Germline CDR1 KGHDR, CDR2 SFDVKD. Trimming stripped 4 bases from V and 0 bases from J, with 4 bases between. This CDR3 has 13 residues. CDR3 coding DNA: TGTGCCACCAGTGAAGCAAGCACAGATACGCAGTATTTT. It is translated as CATSEASTDTQYF.

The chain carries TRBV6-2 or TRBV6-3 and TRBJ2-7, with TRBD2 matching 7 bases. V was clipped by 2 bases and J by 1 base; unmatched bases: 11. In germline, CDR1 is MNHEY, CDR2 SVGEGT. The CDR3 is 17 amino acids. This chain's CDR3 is CASSYVLGLELSYEQYF. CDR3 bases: TGTGCCAGCAGTTACGTTCTAGGACTAGAACTATCCTACGAGCAGTACTTC.

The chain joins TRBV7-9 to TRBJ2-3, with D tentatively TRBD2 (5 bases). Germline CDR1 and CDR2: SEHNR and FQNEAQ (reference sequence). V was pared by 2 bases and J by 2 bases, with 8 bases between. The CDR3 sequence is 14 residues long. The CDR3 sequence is CASSLTGNTDTQYF. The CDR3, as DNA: TGTGCCAGCAGCTTAACGGGGAACACAGATACGCAGTATTTT.

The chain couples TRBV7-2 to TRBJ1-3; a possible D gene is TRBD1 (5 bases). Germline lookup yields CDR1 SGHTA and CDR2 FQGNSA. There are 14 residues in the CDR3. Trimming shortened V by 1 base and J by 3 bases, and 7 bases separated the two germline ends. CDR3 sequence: CASSLVGVGNTIYF. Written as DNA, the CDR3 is TGTGCCAGCAGCTTAGTAGGGGTTGGAAACACCATATATTTT.

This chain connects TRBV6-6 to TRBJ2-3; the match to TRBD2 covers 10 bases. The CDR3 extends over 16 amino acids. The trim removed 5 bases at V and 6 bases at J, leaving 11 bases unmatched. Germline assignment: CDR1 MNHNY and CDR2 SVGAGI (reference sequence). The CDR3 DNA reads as TGTGCCAGCAGTAGCGGGACTAGCGTTCGGGGGGATACGCAGTATTTT. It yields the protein CASSSGTSVRGDTQYF.

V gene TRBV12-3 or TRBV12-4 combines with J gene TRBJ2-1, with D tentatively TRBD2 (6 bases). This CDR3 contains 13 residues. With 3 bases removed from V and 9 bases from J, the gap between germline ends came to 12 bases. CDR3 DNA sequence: TGTGCCAGCAGTTTGACTAGTTTCGGTGAGCAGTTCTTC. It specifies CASSLTSFGEQFF.

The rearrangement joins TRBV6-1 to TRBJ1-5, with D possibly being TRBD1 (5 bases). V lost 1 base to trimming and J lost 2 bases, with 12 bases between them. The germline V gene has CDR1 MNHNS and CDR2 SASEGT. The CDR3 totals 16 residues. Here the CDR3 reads CASSEGRGMRNQPQHF. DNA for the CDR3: TGTGCCAGCAGTGAAGGGCGGGGGATGCGCAATCAGCCCCAGCATTTT.

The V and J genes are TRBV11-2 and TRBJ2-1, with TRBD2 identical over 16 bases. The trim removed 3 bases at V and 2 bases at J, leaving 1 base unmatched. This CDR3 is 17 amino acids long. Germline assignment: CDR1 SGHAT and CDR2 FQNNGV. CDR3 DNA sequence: TGTGCCAGCAGCTTTGGGACTAGCGGGGGGGCCTACAATGAGCAGTTCTTC. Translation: CASSFGTSGGAYNEQFF.

In DNA form, the CDR3 reads TGTGCCACCAGTGATGCGGGGAGGACTAGGGACACCGGGGAGCTGTTTTTT. Translated, it gives CATSDAGRTRDTGELFF. The chain combines TRBV24-1 with TRBJ2-2; 7 bases match TRBD2. Germline CDR1 reads KGHDR; CDR2 reads SFDVKD. The CDR3 contains 17 residues. Trimming removed 3 bases from V and 3 bases from J; junction bases left unmatched: 9.

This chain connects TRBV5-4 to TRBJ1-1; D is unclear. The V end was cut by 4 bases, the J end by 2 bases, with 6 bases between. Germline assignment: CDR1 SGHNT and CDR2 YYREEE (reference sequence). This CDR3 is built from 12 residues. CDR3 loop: CASSLLNTEAFF. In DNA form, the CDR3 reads TGTGCCAGCAGCCTTTTAAACACTGAAGCTTTCTTT. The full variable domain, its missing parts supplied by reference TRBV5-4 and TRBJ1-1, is ETGVTQSPTHLIKTRGQQVTLRCSSQSGHNTVSWYQQALGQGPQFIFQYYREEENGRGNFPPRFSGLQFPNYSSELNVNALELDDSALYLCASSLLNTEAFFGQGTRLTVV.

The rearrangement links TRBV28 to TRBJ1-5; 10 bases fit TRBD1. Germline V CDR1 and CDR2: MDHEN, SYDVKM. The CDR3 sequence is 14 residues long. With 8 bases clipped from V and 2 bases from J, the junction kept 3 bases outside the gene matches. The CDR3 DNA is TGTGCCAGCTGGACAGGGGGTGGCAATCAGCCCCAGCATTTT. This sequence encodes CASWTGGGNQPQHF.

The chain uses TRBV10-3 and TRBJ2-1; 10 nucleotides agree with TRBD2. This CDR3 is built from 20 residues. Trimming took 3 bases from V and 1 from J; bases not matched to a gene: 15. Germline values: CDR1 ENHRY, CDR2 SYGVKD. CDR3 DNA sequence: TGTGCCATCAGTGAATACTTAGGGAGCGGGGGGGGTAGATCCTACAATGAGCAGTTCTTC. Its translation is CAISEYLGSGGGRSYNEQFF.

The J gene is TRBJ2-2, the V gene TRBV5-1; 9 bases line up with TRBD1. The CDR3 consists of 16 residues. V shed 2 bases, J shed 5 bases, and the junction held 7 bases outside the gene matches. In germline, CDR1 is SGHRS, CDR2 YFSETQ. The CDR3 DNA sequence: TGCGCCAGCAGCTTTGTGGGACAGGGATGGACCGGGGAGCTGTTTTTT. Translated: CASSFVGQGWTGELFF.

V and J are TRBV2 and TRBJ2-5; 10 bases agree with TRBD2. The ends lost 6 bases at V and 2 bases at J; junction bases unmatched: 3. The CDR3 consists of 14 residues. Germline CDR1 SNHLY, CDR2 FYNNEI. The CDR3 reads CASRDSGGQETQYF. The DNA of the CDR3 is TGTGCCAGCAGGGATAGCGGGGGGCAAGAGACCCAGTACTTC.

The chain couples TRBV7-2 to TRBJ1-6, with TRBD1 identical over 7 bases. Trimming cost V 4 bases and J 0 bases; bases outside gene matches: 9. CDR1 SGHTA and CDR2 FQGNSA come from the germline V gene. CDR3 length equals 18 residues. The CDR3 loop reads CASSSRQGSSSYNSPLHF. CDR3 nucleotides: TGTGCCAGCAGCTCCCGACAGGGATCGAGCTCCTATAATTCACCCCTCCACTTT.

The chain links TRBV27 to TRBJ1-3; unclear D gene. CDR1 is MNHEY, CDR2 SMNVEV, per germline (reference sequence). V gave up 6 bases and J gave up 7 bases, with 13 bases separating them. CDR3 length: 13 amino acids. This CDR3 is CASSSGSSNTIYF. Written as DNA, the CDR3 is TGTGCCAGCAGCTCCGGGAGCTCCAACACCATATATTTT.

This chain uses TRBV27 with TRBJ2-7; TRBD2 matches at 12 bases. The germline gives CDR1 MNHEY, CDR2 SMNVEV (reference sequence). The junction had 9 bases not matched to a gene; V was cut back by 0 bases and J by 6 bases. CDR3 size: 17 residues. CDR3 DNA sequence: TGTGCCAGCAGTTTATCGGGGCTAGCGGGAGGGCCAGGCGAGCAGTACTTC. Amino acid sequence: CASSLSGLAGGPGEQYF.

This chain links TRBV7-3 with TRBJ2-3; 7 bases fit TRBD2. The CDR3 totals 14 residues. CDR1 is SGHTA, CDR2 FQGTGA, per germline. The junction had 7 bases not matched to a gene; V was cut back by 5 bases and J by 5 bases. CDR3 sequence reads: CASSPSGRGDTQYF. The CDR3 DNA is TGTGCCAGCAGCCCTAGTGGGAGGGGAGATACGCAGTATTTT.

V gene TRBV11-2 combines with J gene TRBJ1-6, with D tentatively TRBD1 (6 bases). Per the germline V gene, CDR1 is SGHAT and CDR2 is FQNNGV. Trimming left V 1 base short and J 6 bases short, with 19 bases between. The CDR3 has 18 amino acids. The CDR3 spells CASSLVGAFSGANSPLHF. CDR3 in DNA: TGTGCCAGCAGCTTAGTCGGTGCGTTTTCAGGGGCTAATTCACCCCTCCACTTT.

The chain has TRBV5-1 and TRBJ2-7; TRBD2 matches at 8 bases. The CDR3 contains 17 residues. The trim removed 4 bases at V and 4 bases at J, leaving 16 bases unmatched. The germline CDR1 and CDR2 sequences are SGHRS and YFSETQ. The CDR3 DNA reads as TGCGCCAGCAGCACTCCCGGGACTAGAGGCTCTCAATACGAGCAGTACTTC. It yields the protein CASSTPGTRGSQYEQYF.

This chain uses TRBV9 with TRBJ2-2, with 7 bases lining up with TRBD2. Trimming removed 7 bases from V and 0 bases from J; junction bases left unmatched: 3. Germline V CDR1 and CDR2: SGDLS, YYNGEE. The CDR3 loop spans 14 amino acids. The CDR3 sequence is CASSGLTNTGELFF. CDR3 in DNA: TGTGCCAGCTCGGGACTAACGAACACCGGGGAGCTGTTTTTT.

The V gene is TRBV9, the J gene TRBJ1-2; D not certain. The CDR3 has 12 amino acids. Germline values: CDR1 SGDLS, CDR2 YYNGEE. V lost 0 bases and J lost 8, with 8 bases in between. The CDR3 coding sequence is TGTGCCAGCAGCGTAGTCGACGGGGGCTACACCTTC. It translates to CASSVVDGGYTF.